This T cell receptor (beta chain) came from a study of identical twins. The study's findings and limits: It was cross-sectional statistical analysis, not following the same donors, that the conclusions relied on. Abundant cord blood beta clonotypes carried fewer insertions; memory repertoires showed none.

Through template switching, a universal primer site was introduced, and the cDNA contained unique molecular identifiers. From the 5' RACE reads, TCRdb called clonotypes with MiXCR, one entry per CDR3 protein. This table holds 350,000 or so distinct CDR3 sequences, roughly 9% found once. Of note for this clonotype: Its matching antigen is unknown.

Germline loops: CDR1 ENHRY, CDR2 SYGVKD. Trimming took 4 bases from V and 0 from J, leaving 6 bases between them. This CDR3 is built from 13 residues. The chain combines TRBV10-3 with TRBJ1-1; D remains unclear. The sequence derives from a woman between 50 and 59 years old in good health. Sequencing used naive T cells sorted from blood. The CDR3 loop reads CAISGQLNTEAFF. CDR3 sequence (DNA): TGTGCCATCAGTGGTCAGTTGAACACTGAAGCTTTCTTT.